These T cell receptor beta chains were read from a single sample in a study of immune evolution from preneoplasia to lung adenocarcinoma. The repertoire was sequenced with immunoSEQ multiplex PCR; TCRdb's copy has only in-frame clones and lacks some. The sample lists approximately 9,300 clones; more than 75% were seen once. Source material: FFPE lung adenocarcinoma in situ tissue. These receptors originate from an older person with lung adenocarcinoma. Each CDR3 is given with its conserved first and last residue. A D gene is named only where the DNA matches it firmly. The size entry is marked missing in some rows and otherwise reads once, few, many or a size class.

J,size,V,D,length,DNA,CDR3
TRBJ2-3,NA,TRBV7-9,NA,15,TGTGCCAGCAGCTTAATGGGCCTTAGCACAGATACGCAGTATTTT,CASSLMGLSTDTQYF
TRBJ2-2,few,TRBV16,NA,14,TGTGCCAGCAGCCAATCAGGGATTACCGGGGAGCTGTTTTTT,CASSQSGITGELFF
TRBJ1-2,NA,TRBV4-2,NA,15,TGTGCCAGCAGCCAACCCGGGAGTAACAACTATGGCTACACCTTC,CASSQPGSNNYGYTF
TRBJ2-5,NA,TRBV27,NA,18,TGTGCCAGCAGTACACCCGGTTTGGCCAGGTGGAGCCAAGAGACCCAGTACTTC,CASSTPGLARWSQETQYF
TRBJ2-4,few,TRBV6-5,NA,15,TGTGCCAGCAGTTACGGGGGCTCGGGCAAAAACATTCAGTACTTC,CASSYGGSGKNIQYF
TRBJ1-6,NA,TRBV30,NA,17,TGTGCCTGGAGTCCACCAGTGGGGGGTTCCTATAATTCACCCCTCCACTTT,CAWSPPVGGSYNSPLHF
TRBJ1-2,NA,TRBV9,NA,16,TGTGCCAGCAGCGTAGGGGGTGATGGTGTTAACTATGGCTACACCTTC,CASSVGGDGVNYGYTF
TRBJ1-2,NA,TRBV5-1,TRBD1,14,TGCGCCAGCAGTTTACAGGGGGGGAACTATGGCTACACCTTC,CASSLQGGNYGYTF
TRBJ1-3,NA,TRBV21-1,NA,17,TGTGCCAGCAGCTGGGACAGGGGGCCCTTCTCTGGAAACACCATATATTTT,CASSWDRGPFSGNTIYF
TRBJ2-2,NA,TRBV5-6,TRBD2,16,TGTGCCAGCACCCTCTATAGCGGGGGGGTCGCCGGGGAGCTGTTTTTT,CASTLYSGGVAGELFF
TRBJ2-5,NA,TRBV5-5,NA,13,TGTGCCAGCAGCTTAACCGGGTCAGAGACCCAGTACTTC,CASSLTGSETQYF
TRBJ2-1,NA,TRBV28,NA,15,TGTGCCAGCAGTTCCCCCTCTAGTGTCCTCAATGAGCAGTTCTTC,CASSSPSSVLNEQFF
TRBJ1-5,medium-sized,TRBV4-1,NA,15,TGCGCCAGCAGCCAAGAGCAGCAGGATAATCAGCCCCAGCATTTT,CASSQEQQDNQPQHF
TRBJ1-1,NA,TRBV7-2,TRBD1,15,TGTGCCAGCAGCTTAGCGACAGGGGGGACCACTGAAGCTTTCTTT,CASSLATGGTTEAFF
TRBJ2-5,NA,TRBV27,NA,15,TGTGCCAGCAGTAACAGGGCCTCCGGTAAAGAGACCCAGTACTTC,CASSNRASGKETQYF
TRBJ2-4,NA,TRBV4-1,TRBD2,17,TGCGCCAGCAGCCATTATCTCTCTAGCGGGGGGGGCAACATTCAGTACTTC,CASSHYLSSGGGNIQYF
TRBJ2-1,NA,TRBV7-2,NA,16,TGTGCCAGCAGCTTAGAGGGACTTAGCTCCTACAATGAGCAGTTCTTC,CASSLEGLSSYNEQFF
TRBJ2-1,NA,TRBV15,NA,16,TGTGCCACCAGCAGAGAGGGGAGTCGGAAGGCGGATGAGCAGTTCTTC,CATSREGSRKADEQFF
TRBJ2-7,NA,TRBV5-5,TRBD1,16,TGTGCCAGCAGTCAGGGGTCGACAGGGCCGCAGCGATGGGAGTACTTC,CASSQGSTGPQRWEYF
TRBJ1-6,once,TRBV15,TRBD1,14,TGTGCCACCAGCGGCACAGGGGATAGTTCACCCCTCCACTTT,CATSGTGDSSPLHF
TRBJ2-3,NA,TRBV7-9,NA,14,TGTGCCAGCAGCTCTAGGGACGGGTGGGATACGCAGTATTTT,CASSSRDGWDTQYF
TRBJ2-1,NA,TRBV30,TRBD1,13,TGTGCCTGGGGGACAGGGGGCAGGGATGAGCAGTTCTTC,CAWGTGGRDEQFF
TRBJ1-1,NA,TRBV11-2,NA,14,TGTGCCAGCTCCGGACATTTTTTCGGAACTGAAGCTTTCTTT,CASSGHFFGTEAFF
TRBJ2-1,NA,TRBV19,TRBD2,14,TGTGCCAGTAGTATTAGCGGGACCCCCAATGAGCAGTTCTTC,CASSISGTPNEQFF
TRBJ2-7,NA,TRBV15,NA,16,TGTGCCACCAGCAGAGGGGGAACACTTAATCTCTACGAGCAGTACTTC,CATSRGGTLNLYEQYF
TRBJ1-5,NA,TRBV28,TRBD1,16,TGTGCCAGCATCACAGGGGGACCCTATAGCAATCAGCCCCAGCATTTT,CASITGGPYSNQPQHF
TRBJ1-4,NA,TRBV14,NA,13,TGTGCCAGCAGCCGGGGGCTTACTGAAAAACTGTTTTTT,CASSRGLTEKLFF
TRBJ1-3,few,TRBV18,TRBD1,15,TGTGCCAGCTCACCCAAAAGGGGGCCTGGAAACACCATATATTTT,CASSPKRGPGNTIYF